This T cell receptor beta chain was sequenced for a study of CD8+CD57+ T cells in acquired aplastic anemia. Germline V gene lookup returns CDR1 SGHDN and CDR2 FVKESK. The CDR3 spans 16 residues. The ends lost 6 bases at V and 1 base at J; junction bases unmatched: 9. The TCR beta profiling, which covered VDJ combination and CDR3 sequence, was carried out using genomic DNA as the template. From the reads, TCRdb called clonotypes with MiXCR, one entry per CDR3 protein. The table includes around 180,000 distinct CDR3 sequences, approximately 48% detected once. Points on this clonotype: The conserved phenylalanine or tryptophan normally closing the CDR3 is absent here, so this likely arose from a read error.

Selection for sequencing was limited to patients who had shown CD8+CD57+ cell expansion by flow cytometry. No therapy had been given to the patients at the time of blood sampling. Input material: sorted CD4+, CD8+, or CD8+CD57+ T cells (not recorded which) from PBMCs. This clonotype was obtained from a human donor with aplastic anemia. This chain joins TRBV14 and TRBJ1-5, with TRBD1 matching over 7 bases. CDR3 DNA: TGTGCCAGCAGTTTTACAGGGGTAGGGAGCAATCAGCCCCAGCATCTT. It yields the protein CASSFTGVGSNQPQHL.